This T cell receptor beta chain was identified in a study of OX40 agonist ivuxolimab in advanced cancers. Concerning this clone: Its antigen is unknown. A read error may produce the germline difference seen at one junction end.

Findings and caveats of the study: CD4+ and CD8+ blood T cells expanded clonally by week 6 at 0.1 to 3.0 mg/kg.

Sequencing used immunoSEQ multiplex PCR; TCRdb keeps in-frame clones, though not all of them. Of tens of thousands of clones in the sample, about 88% were seen once. This receptor was obtained from an adult with an advanced solid tumor such as melanoma, head and neck, liver or kidney cancer. The source material was CD4+ or CD8+ T cells sorted from blood, sampled in a trial of the OX40 agonist ivuxolimab.

The CDR3 loop is CASSPTYDSYNEQFF. DNA for the CDR3: TGTGCTAGCAGCCCAACCTACGACAGTTACAATGAGCAGTTCTTC. The V gene is TRBV7-7, the J gene TRBJ2-1; D perhaps matches TRBD1 (5 bases). The CDR3 has 15 residues. Germline CDR1 is SSHAT and CDR2 is FNYEAQ (reference sequence).